These T cell receptor beta chains were read from a single sample in a study of blood T cells in healthy people across ages. TCRdb analysed the 5' RACE reads with MiXCR anew, one entry per CDR3 protein. The data hold hundreds of thousands of distinct CDR3 sequences, with roughly 44% observed a single time. Source material: blood. Receptors were obtained from a man aged 55 to 69 in good health. Both conserved end residues are part of each CDR3. The order of the fields is J gene, D gene, V gene, clone size, CDR3 DNA, CDR3 protein. A D gene is named only where the DNA matches it firmly. Clone size is stated in some rows and not others, as once, few, many or a class when expanded.

>TRBJ2-4|.|TRBV4-1|.
TGCGCCAGCAGCCAAGTCGGACTAGCCAAAAACATTCAGTACTTC
CASSQVGLAKNIQYF
>TRBJ2-5|.|TRBV6-2/TRBV6-3|once
TGTGCCAGCAGTTACCCGATGGGGGAGACCCAGTACTTC
CASSYPMGETQYF
>TRBJ2-3|TRBD1|TRBV12-3/TRBV12-4|.
TGTGCCAGCGGACAGGGGATCACAGATACGCAGTATTTT
CASGQGITDTQYF
>TRBJ2-7|TRBD1|TRBV28|few
TGTGCCAGCAGTCGACAGGGGCTTTCCTACGAGCAGTACTTC
CASSRQGLSYEQYF
>TRBJ2-5|TRBD1|TRBV27|.
TGCGCCAGCAGTCCAGGGACAGGGAAGGGAGAGACCCAGTACTTC
CASSPGTGKGETQYF
>TRBJ1-5|.|TRBV15|.
TGTGCCACCAGCCGCCTGGTTAATGGGCCCCAGCATTTT
CATSRLVNGPQHF
>TRBJ2-5|.|TRBV4-1|few
TGCGCCAGCAGCGATACAGGGATTGTCGAGACCCAGTACTTC
CASSDTGIVETQYF
>TRBJ2-5|.|TRBV5-6|.
TGTGCCAGCAGTTCTAGCGTCCAAGAGACCCAGTACTTC
CASSSSVQETQYF
>TRBJ2-5|.|TRBV4-3|few
TGCGCCAGCAGCCAAGATGTAGTGTTCGGAGAGACCCAGTACTTC
CASSQDVVFGETQYF
>TRBJ2-4|TRBD1|TRBV12-3/TRBV12-4|few
TGTGCCAGCAGTGCCCTCGGACAGGGGGTTGCCAAAAACATTCAGTACTTC
CASSALGQGVAKNIQYF
>TRBJ2-1|.|TRBV25-1|.
TGTGCCAGCAGTGACCCCATGGGGATGGTGCACGAGCAGTTCTTC
CASSDPMGMVHEQFF
>TRBJ2-7|TRBD1|TRBV4-1|.
TGCGCCAGCAGCCAAGTTAGCCCGGGACAGGGACACTACGAGCAGTACTTC
CASSQVSPGQGHYEQYF
>TRBJ2-2|TRBD1|TRBV5-1|few
TGCGCCAGCAGCTTATGGGGACAGGGAATTTCGAACACCGGGGAGCTGTTTTTT
CASSLWGQGISNTGELFF
>TRBJ2-1|.|TRBV7-2|once
TGTGCCAGCAGCTTGACAGTCGCCCTGGTTCGCTCCTACAATGAGCAGTTCTTC
CASSLTVALVRSYNEQFF
>TRBJ2-7|.|TRBV3-1|.
TGTGCCAGCAGCCAATTCGAGGCGGTCTACGAGCAGTACTTC
CASSQFEAVYEQYF
>TRBJ1-2|.|TRBV20-1|few
TGCAGTGCTACCCCAGGCGACATCTATGGCTACACCTTC
CSATPGDIYGYTF
>TRBJ2-1|.|TRBV7-9|.
TGTGCCAGCAGCTTAGCTAGCGGACCCTCCTACAATGAGCAGTTCTTC
CASSLASGPSYNEQFF
>TRBJ1-4|.|TRBV20-1|.
TGCAGCGTCTTCAGGGGCCCCGAGAATGAAAAACTGTTTTTT
CSVFRGPENEKLFF
>TRBJ2-1|TRBD1|TRBV5-1|.
TGCGCCAGCAGCGTCCGACAGGGGGCCTCCAATGAGCAGTTCTTC
CASSVRQGASNEQFF
>TRBJ1-5|.|TRBV29-1|few
TGCAGCGTTGGGGTTTCCCCAAATCAGCCCCAGCATTTT
CSVGVSPNQPQHF
>TRBJ2-7|.|TRBV20-1|.
TGCAGTGCTAGACTTCAGGGTATCGTAGACGAGCAGTACTTC
CSARLQGIVDEQYF
>TRBJ2-5|.|TRBV20-1|few
TGCAGTGCTAGCAGGGACGGAGGGAGCGAGACCCAGTACTTC
CSASRDGGSETQYF
>TRBJ1-5|.|TRBV12-3/TRBV12-4|.
TGTGCCAGCAGTGGGGTCGGGGTTTTTCCGCCCCAGCATTTT
CASSGVGVFPPQHF
>TRBJ1-5|.|TRBV27|.
TGTGCCAGCAGTCAGCAACTTAGCAATCAGCCCCAGCATTTT
CASSQQLSNQPQHF
>TRBJ2-7|.|TRBV30|few
TGTGCCTGGAGTTCCGGCCCCTCCTACGAGCAGTACTTC
CAWSSGPSYEQYF
>TRBJ2-1|.|TRBV20-1|few
TGCAGTGCTAGAGCCATGGACAATGAGCAGTTCTTC
CSARAMDNEQFF
>TRBJ1-5|TRBD1|TRBV20-1|.
TGCAGTGCTAGTGGACAGGGGCATCAGCCCCAGCATTTT
CSASGQGHQPQHF
>TRBJ1-2|.|TRBV12-3/TRBV12-4|.
TGTGCCAGCAGTGTTTCCCAGGGCTATGGCTACACCTTC
CASSVSQGYGYTF